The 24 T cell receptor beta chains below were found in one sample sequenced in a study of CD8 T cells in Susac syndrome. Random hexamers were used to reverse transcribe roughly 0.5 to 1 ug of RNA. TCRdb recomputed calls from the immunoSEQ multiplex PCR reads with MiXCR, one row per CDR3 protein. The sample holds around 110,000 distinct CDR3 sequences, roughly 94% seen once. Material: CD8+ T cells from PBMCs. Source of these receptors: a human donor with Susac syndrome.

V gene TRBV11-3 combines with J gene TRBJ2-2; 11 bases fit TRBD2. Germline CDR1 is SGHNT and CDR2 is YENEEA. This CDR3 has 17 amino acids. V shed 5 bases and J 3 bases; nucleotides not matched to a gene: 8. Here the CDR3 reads CASSPSPGLADTGELFF. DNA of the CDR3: TGTGCCAGCAGCCCATCCCCGGGACTAGCGGACACCGGGGAGCTGTTTTTT.

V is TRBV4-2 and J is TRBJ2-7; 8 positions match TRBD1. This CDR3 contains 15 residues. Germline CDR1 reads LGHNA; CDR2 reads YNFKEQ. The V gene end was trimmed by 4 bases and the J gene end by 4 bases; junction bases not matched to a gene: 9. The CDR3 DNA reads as TGTGCCAGCAGCCCACAACGGACAGGGAGTTACGAGCAGTACTTC. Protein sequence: CASSPQRTGSYEQYF.

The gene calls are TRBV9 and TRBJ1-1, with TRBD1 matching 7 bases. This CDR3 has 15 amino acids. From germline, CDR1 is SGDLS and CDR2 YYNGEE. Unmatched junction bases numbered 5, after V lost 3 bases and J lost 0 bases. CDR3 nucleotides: TGTGCCAGCAGCGCCCGGGACAGCATGAACACTGAAGCTTTCTTT. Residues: CASSARDSMNTEAFF.

The CDR3 coding sequence is TGCGCCAGCAGCTCGGACAGGGGTGACACTGAAGCTTTCTTT. Translation: CASSSDRGDTEAFF. The gene calls are TRBV5-1 and TRBJ1-1; 9 bases are a match to TRBD1. This CDR3 is built from 14 residues. Germline CDR1 SGHRS, CDR2 YFSETQ. J lost 3 bases, V lost 3 bases, and 3 bases had no gene match.

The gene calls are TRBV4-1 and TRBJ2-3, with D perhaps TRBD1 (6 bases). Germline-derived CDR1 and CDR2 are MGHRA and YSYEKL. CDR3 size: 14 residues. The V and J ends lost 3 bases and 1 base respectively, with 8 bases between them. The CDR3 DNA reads TGCGCCAGCAGCCAGAGACAGGGCACAGATACGCAGTATTTT. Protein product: CASSQRQGTDTQYF.

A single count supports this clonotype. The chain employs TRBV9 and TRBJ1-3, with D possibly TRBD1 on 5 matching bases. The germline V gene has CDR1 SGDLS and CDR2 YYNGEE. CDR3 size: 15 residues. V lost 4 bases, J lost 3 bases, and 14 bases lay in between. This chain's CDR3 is CASSPSQGDGNTIYF. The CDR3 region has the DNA TGTGCCAGCAGCCCTAGTCAAGGGGATGGAAACACCATATATTTT. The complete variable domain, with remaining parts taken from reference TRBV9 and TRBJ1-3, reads DSGVTQTPKHLITATGQRVTLRCSPRSGDLSVYWYQQSLDQGLQFLIQYYNGEERAKGNILERFSAQQFPDLHSELNLSSLELGDSALYFCASSPSQGDGNTIYFGEGSWLTVV.

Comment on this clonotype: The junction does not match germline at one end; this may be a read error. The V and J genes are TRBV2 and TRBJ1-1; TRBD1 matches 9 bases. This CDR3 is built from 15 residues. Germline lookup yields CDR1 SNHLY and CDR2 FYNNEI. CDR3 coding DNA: TGTGCCAGCAGAGCGGAACCGGGACAGGGCGGTGAAGTTTTCTTT. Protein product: CASRAEPGQGGEVFF.

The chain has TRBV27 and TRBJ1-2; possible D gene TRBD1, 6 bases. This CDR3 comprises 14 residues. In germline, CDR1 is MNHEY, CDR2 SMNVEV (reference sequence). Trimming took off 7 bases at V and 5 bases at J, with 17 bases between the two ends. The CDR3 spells CASKLQGRYYGYTF. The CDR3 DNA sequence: TGTGCCAGCAAGTTACAGGGCCGGTATTATGGCTACACCTTC.

CDR3 nucleotide sequence: TGTGCCAGCAGTGCTGGACAGGAGCCGTATCGTCTCCAAGAGACCCAGTACTTC. As protein: CASSAGQEPYRLQETQYF. This rearrangement joins TRBV2 to TRBJ2-5; 7 nucleotides align to TRBD1. V shed 4 bases, J shed 1 base, and the junction held 15 bases outside the gene matches. Looked up from germline, CDR1 is SNHLY and CDR2 is FYNNEI. The CDR3 runs 18 residues. The whole variable domain, filled in from reference TRBV2 and TRBJ2-5, reads EPEVTQTPSHQVTQMGQEVILRCVPISNHLYFYWYRQILGQKVEFLVSFYNNEISEKSEIFDDQFSVERPDGSNFTLKIRSTKLEDSAMYFCASSAGQEPYRLQETQYFGPGTRLLVL.

DNA for the CDR3: TGTGCCAGCAGCCGGACAGGGGTTAGGGACACTGAAGCTTTCTTT. This translates into CASSRTGVRDTEAFF. V usage is TRBV3-1 and J usage is TRBJ1-1; 9 positions match TRBD1. J lost 3 bases, V lost 4 bases, and 6 bases had no gene match. The CDR3 contains 15 residues. Germline V CDR1 and CDR2: LGHDT, YNNKEL (reference sequence).

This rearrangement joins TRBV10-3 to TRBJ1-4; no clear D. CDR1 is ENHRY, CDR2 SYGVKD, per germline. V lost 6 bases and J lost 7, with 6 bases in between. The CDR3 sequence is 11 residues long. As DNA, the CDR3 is TGTGCCATCAGCGGCGGTGAAAAACTGTTTTTT. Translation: CAISGGEKLFF.

CDR3 nucleotide sequence: TGCGCCAGCGGATACTTCCGGGGGCGGTCTCCTAACTATGGCTACACCTTC. Protein: CASGYFRGRSPNYGYTF. The rearrangement joins TRBV23-1 to TRBJ1-2; TRBD1 might be the D (6 bases). TRBV23-1 is an open reading frame whose function is uncertain. There are 17 residues in the CDR3. Trimming took off 8 bases at V and 0 bases at J, with 22 bases between the two ends.

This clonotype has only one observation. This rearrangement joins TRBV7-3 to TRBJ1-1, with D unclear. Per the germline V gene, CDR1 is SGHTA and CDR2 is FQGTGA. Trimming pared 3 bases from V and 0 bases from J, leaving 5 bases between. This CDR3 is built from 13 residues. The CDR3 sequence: CASSFQLNTEAFF. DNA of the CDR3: TGTGCCAGCAGCTTCCAGTTGAACACTGAAGCTTTCTTT.

The CDR3 reads CASSVGSGGEQYF. The CDR3 DNA is TGTGCCAGCAGCGTGGGTTCCGGTGGCGAGCAGTACTTC. J is TRBJ2-7 and V is TRBV9, with D unresolved. Trimming removed 2 bases at V and 6 bases at J, with 12 bases between. The CDR3 has 13 amino acids. Looked up from germline, CDR1 is SGDLS and CDR2 is YYNGEE.

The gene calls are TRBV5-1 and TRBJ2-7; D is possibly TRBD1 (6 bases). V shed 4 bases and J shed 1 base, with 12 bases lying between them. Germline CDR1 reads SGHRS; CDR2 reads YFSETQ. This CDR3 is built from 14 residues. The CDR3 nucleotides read TGCGCCAGCAGCGAGTACAGGGTTTCCTACGAGCAGTACTTC. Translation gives CASSEYRVSYEQYF.

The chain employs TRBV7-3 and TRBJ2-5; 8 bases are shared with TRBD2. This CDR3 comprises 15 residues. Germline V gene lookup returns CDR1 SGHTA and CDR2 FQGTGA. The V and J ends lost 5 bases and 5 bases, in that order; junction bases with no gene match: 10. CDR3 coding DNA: TGTGCCAGCAGCCCCCGGGCGGGGGGAAGGGAGACCCAGTACTTC. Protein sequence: CASSPRAGGRETQYF.

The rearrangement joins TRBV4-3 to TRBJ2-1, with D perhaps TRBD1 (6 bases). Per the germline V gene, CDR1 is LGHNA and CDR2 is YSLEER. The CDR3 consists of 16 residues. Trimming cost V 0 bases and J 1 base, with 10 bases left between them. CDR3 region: CASSQDLDSSYNEQFF. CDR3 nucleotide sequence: TGCGCCAGCAGCCAAGACCTGGACAGTTCCTACAATGAGCAGTTCTTC.

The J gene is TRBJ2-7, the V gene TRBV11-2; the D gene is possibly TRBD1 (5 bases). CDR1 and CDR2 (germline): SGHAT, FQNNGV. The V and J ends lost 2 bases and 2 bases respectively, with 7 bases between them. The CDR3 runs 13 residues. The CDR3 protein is CASSLRQPYEQYF. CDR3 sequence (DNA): TGTGCCAGCAGCTTAAGACAGCCCTACGAGCAGTACTTC. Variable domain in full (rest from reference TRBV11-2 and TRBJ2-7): EAGVAQSPRYKIIEKRQSVAFWCNPISGHATLYWYQQILGQGPKLLIQFQNNGVVDDSQLPKDRFSAERLKGVDSTLKIQPAKLEDSAVYLCASSLRQPYEQYFGPGTRLTVT.

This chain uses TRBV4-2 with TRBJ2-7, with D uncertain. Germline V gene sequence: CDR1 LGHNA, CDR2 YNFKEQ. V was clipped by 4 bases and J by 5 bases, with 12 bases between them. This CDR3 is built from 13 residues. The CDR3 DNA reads TGTGCCAGCAGCCCCTCCCAAGACGACGAGCAGTACTTC. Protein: CASSPSQDDEQYF.

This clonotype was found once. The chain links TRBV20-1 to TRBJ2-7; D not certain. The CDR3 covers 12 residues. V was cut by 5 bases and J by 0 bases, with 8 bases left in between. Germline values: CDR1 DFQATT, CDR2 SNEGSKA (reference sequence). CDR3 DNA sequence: TGCAGTGCTGTAGACCTCTCCTACGAGCAGTACTTC. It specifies CSAVDLSYEQYF.

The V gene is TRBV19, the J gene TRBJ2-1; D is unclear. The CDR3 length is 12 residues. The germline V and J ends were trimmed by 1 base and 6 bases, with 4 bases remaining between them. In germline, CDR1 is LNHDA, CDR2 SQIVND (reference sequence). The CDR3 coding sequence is TGTGCCAGTAGTATAGTTAGCAATGAGCAGTTCTTC. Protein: CASSIVSNEQFF. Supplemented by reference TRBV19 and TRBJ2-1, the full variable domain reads DGGITQSPKYLFRKEGQNVTLSCEQNLNHDAMYWYRQDPGQGLRLIYYSQIVNDFQKGDIAEGYSVSREKKESFPLTVTSAQKNPTAFYLCASSIVSNEQFFGPGTRLTVL.

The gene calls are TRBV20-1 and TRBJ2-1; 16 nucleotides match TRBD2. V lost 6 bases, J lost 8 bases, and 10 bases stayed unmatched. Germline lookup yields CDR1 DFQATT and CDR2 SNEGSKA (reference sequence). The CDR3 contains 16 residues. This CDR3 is CSANAGTSGGDDEQFF. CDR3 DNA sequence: TGCAGTGCCAATGCCGGGACTAGCGGGGGGGATGATGAGCAGTTCTTC.

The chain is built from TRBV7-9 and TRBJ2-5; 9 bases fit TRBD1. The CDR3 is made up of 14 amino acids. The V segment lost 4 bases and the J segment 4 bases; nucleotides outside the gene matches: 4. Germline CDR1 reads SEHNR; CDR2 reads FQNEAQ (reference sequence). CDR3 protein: CASSWDREAETQYF. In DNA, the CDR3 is TGTGCCAGCAGCTGGGACAGGGAAGCAGAGACCCAGTACTTC.

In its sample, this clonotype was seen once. The CDR3 DNA is TGTGCCAGCAGCTTAGTCTTACTAGGAAGTGAAAAACTGTTTTTT. Translated: CASSLVLLGSEKLFF. The V call is TRBV7-2, the J call TRBJ1-4; D is undetermined. Trimming shortened V by 1 base and J by 7 bases, and 13 bases separated the two germline ends. Germline V gives CDR1 SGHTA, CDR2 FQGNSA. This CDR3 is 15 amino acids long. The entire variable domain, with the rest obtained from reference TRBV7-2 and TRBJ1-4, is as follows: GAGVSQSPSNKVTEKGKDVELRCDPISGHTALYWYRQSLGQGLEFLIYFQGNSAPDKSGLPSDRFSAERTGGSVSTLTIQRTQQEDSAVYLCASSLVLLGSEKLFFGSGTQLSVL.